A single sample gave rise to the 7 T cell receptor beta chains below, sequenced in a study of T-cell reconstitution after alpha-beta-depleted transplantation in children. Researchers prepared the TCRbeta library using unique molecular identifiers, the study reports. One entry per CDR3 protein, called by TCRdb with MiXCR from the PCR reads. The sample yields approximately 400,000 distinct CDR3 sequences, 15% to 20% seen once. The input for sequencing was PBMCs, mostly from graft donor cells, taken 360 days after TCRalphabeta/CD19-depleted stem cell transplant. These receptor sequences come from a boy under three years old who had a stem cell transplant for Wiskott-Aldrich syndrome, so the T cells may come from the graft donor.

This clonotype was recorded a few times. The chain couples TRBV10-3 to TRBJ2-3; 7 bases agree with TRBD2. The V gene's germline CDR1 is ENHRY and CDR2 SYGVKD. CDR3 size: 14 residues. V lost 2 bases to trimming and J lost 3 bases; unmatched junction nucleotides: 2. DNA of the CDR3: TGTGCCATCAGTGAGCAGGGAGGGACAGATACGCAGTATTTT. Protein: CAISEQGGTDTQYF.

This chain joins TRBV3-1 and TRBJ2-1, with 9 bases identical to TRBD2. The CDR3 is made up of 15 amino acids. Germline V gene lookup returns CDR1 LGHDT and CDR2 YNNKEL (reference sequence). The junction had 3 bases not matched to a gene; V was cut back by 1 base and J by 5 bases. Written as DNA, the CDR3 is TGTGCCAGCAGCCAAGGTAGCGGGAGCGACAATGAGCAGTTCTTC. As protein: CASSQGSGSDNEQFF.

The table lists this clonotype with a few counts. V is TRBV19 and J is TRBJ2-7; the D gene is possibly TRBD2 (5 bases). V lost 4 bases and J lost 6, with 10 bases in between. The germline CDR1 and CDR2 sequences are LNHDA and SQIVND (reference sequence). The CDR3 has 12 residues. DNA for the CDR3: TGTGCCAGTAGTAGAGAGAGGGTCGAGCAGTACTTC. Encoded protein: CASSRERVEQYF.

The rearrangement joins TRBV30 to TRBJ2-2; 9 bases match TRBD1. In germline, CDR1 is GTSNPN, CDR2 SVGIG (reference sequence). CDR3 length: 13 residues. V shed 6 bases and J 7 bases; nucleotides not matched to a gene: 6. CDR3 sequence reads: CACPGQGHGELFF. CDR3 in DNA: TGTGCCTGTCCGGGACAGGGCCACGGGGAGCTGTTTTTT.

In its sample, this clonotype was seen a few times. The chain couples TRBV29-1 to TRBJ2-1; 9 bases align to TRBD2. There are 13 residues in the CDR3. V gave up 6 bases and J gave up 3 bases; unmatched junction bases: 3. CDR1 is SQVTM, CDR2 ANQGSEA, per germline. The CDR3 nucleotides read TGCAGCGTAGGGACTAGCTTCTACAATGAGCAGTTCTTC. Translated, it gives CSVGTSFYNEQFF.

This chain uses TRBV10-3 with TRBJ2-4; 7 positions agree with TRBD2. CDR1 and CDR2 (germline): ENHRY, SYGVKD. The CDR3 is made up of 18 amino acids. The trim removed 5 bases at V and 0 bases at J, leaving 13 bases unmatched. The CDR3 sequence is CAISLPSAGVLAKNIQYF. CDR3 nucleotides: TGTGCCATCAGTTTACCTTCCGCGGGGGTCCTAGCCAAAAACATTCAGTACTTC.

This clonotype turned up a few times. The gene calls are TRBV29-1 and TRBJ2-3; D ambiguous. V was cut by 5 bases and J by 0 bases, with 9 bases left in between. This CDR3 has 13 amino acids. The germline V gene encodes CDR1 SQVTM and CDR2 ANQGSEA. The CDR3 sequence: CSVLKGSTDTQYF. CDR3 nucleotide sequence: TGCAGCGTTCTGAAGGGTAGCACAGATACGCAGTATTTT.